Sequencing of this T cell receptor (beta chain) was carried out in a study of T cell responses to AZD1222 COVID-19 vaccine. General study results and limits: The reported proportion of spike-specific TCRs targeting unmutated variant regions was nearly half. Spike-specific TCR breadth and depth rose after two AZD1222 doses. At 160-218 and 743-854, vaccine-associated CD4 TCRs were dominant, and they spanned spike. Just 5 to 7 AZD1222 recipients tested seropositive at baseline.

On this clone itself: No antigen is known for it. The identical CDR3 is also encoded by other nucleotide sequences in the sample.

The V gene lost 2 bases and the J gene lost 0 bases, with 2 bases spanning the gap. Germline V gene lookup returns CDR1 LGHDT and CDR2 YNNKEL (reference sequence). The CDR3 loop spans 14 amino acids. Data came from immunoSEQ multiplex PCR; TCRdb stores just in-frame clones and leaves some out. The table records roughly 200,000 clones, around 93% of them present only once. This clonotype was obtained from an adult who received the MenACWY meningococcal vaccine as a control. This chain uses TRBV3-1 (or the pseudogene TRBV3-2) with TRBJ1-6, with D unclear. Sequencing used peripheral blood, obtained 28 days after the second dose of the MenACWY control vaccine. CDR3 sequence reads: CASSQSSYNSPLHF. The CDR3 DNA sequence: TGTGCCAGCAGCCAAAGCTCCTATAATTCACCCCTCCACTTT.